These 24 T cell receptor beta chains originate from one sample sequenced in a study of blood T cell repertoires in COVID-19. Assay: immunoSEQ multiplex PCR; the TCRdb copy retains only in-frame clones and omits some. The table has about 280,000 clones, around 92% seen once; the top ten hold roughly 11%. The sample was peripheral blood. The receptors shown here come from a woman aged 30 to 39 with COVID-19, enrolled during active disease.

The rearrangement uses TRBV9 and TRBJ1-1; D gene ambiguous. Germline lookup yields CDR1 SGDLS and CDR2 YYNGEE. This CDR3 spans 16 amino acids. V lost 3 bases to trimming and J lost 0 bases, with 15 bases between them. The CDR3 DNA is TGTGCCAGCAGCGACCAAGCCTTACCCATGAACACTGAAGCTTTCTTT. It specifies CASSDQALPMNTEAFF.

CDR3 bases: TGTGCCACGGGTACTAGCAATCAGCCCCAGCATTTT. As protein: CATGTSNQPQHF. The chain is built from TRBV10-3 and TRBJ1-5; no definite D call. Germline CDR1 ENHRY, CDR2 SYGVKD. The CDR3 runs to 12 residues. V was trimmed by 10 bases and J by 0 bases, leaving 7 bases between them.

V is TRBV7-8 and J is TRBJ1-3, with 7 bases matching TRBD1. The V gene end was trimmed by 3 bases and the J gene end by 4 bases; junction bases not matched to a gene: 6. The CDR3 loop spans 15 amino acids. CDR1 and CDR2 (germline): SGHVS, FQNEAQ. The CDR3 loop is CASSLAQGGGNTIYF. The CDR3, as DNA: TGTGCCAGCAGCTTGGCTCAGGGGGGCGGAAACACCATATATTTT.

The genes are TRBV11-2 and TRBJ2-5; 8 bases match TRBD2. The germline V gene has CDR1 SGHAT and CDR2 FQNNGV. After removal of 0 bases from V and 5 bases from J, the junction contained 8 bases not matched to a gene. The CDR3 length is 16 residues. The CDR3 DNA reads TGTGCCAGCAGCTTAGATATTAGCGGGGCCTCGGAGACCCAGTACTTC. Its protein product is CASSLDISGASETQYF.

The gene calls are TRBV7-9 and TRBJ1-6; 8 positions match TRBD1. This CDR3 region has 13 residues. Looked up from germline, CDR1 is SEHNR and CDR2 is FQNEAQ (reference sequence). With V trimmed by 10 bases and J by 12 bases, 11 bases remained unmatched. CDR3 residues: CATLDRDLEPLHF. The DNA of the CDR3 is TGTGCCACCTTGGACAGGGATCTTGAACCCCTCCACTTT.

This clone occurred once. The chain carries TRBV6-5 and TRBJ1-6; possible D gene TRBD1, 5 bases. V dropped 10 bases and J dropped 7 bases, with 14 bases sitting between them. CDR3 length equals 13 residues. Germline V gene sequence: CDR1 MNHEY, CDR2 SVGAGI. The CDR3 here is CATKTGQNSPLHF. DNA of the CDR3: TGTGCCACCAAAACAGGACAAAATTCACCCCTCCACTTT.

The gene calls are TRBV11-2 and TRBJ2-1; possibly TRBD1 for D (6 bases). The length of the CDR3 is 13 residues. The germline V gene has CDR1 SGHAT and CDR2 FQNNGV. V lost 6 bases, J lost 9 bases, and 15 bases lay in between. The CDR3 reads CASRPDLGAEQFF. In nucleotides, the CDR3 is TGTGCCAGCAGACCCGATTTGGGGGCTGAGCAGTTCTTC. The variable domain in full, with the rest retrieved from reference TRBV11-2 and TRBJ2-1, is EAGVAQSPRYKIIEKRQSVAFWCNPISGHATLYWYQQILGQGPKLLIQFQNNGVVDDSQLPKDRFSAERLKGVDSTLKIQPAKLEDSAVYLCASRPDLGAEQFFGPGTRLTVL.

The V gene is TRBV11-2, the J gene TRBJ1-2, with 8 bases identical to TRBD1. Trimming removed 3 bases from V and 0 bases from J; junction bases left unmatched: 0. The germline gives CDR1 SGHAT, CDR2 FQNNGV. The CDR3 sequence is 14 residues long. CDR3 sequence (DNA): TGTGCCAGCAGCTTGGGACAGGCTAACTATGGCTACACCTTC. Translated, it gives CASSLGQANYGYTF. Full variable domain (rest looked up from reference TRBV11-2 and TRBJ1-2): EAGVAQSPRYKIIEKRQSVAFWCNPISGHATLYWYQQILGQGPKLLIQFQNNGVVDDSQLPKDRFSAERLKGVDSTLKIQPAKLEDSAVYLCASSLGQANYGYTFGSGTRLTVV.

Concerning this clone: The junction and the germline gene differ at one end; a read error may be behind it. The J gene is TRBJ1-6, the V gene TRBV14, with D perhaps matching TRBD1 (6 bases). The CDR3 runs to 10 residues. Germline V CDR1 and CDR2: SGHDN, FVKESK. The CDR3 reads CASSQPRTGF. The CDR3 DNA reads TGTGCCAGCAGCCAACCCCGCACAGGGTTT.

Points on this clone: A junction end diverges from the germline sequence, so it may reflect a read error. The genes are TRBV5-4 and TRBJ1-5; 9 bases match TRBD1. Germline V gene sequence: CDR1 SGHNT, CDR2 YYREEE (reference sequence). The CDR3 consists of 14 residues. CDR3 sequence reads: CASSLDRGDQPQHF. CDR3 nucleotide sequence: TGTGCCAGCAGTTTGGACAGGGGCGATCAGCCCCAGCATTTT.

This CDR3 is CASSYNQGNTEAFF. CDR3 in DNA: TGTGCCAGCAGTTACAACCAGGGGAACACTGAAGCTTTCTTT. The chain employs TRBV6-2 or TRBV6-3 and TRBJ1-1, with D perhaps TRBD1 (5 bases). Germline loops: CDR1 MNHEY, CDR2 SVGEGT. The CDR3 totals 14 residues. The V gene lost 2 bases and the J gene lost 1 base, with 8 bases spanning the gap.

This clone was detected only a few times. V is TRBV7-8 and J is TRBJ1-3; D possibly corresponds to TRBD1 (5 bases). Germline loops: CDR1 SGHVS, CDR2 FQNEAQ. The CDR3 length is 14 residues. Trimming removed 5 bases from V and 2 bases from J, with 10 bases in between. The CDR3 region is CASSKQVTGNTIYF. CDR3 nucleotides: TGTGCCAGCAGCAAACAGGTTACTGGAAACACCATATATTTT.

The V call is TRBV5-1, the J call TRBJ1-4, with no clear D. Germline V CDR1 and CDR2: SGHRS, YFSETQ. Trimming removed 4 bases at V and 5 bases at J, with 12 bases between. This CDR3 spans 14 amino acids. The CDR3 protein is CASSQTNINEKLFF. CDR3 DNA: TGCGCCAGCAGCCAGACAAATATAAATGAAAAACTGTTTTTT.

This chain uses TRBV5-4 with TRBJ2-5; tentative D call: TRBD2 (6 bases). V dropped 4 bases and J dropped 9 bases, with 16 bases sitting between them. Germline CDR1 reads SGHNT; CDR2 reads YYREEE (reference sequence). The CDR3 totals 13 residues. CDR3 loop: CASSLGGVRAQYF. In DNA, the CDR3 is TGTGCCAGCAGCCTCGGGGGAGTAAGGGCCCAGTACTTC.

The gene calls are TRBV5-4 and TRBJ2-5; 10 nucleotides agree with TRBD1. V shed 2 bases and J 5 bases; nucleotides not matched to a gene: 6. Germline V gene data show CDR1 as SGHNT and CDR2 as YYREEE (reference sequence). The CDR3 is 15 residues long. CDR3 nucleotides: TGTGCCAGCAGCTTTGGACAGGGGGGGGAGGAGACCCAGTACTTC. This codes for CASSFGQGGEETQYF.

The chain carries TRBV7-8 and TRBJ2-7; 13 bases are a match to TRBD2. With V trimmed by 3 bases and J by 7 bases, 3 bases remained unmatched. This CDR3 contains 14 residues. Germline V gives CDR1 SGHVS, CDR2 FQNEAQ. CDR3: CASSFGLAGEEQYF. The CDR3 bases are TGTGCCAGCAGCTTTGGACTAGCGGGGGAAGAGCAGTACTTC.

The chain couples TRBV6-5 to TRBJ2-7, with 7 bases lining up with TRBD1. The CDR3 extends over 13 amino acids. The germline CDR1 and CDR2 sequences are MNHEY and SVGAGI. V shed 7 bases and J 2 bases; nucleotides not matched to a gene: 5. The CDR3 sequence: CASTTGATYEQYF. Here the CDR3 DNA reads TGTGCCAGCACAACAGGGGCCACCTACGAGCAGTACTTC.

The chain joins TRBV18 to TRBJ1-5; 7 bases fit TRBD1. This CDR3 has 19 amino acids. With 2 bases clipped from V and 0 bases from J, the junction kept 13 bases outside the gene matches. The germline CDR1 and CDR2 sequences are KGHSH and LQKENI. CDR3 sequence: CASSPESPGQLYSNQPQHF. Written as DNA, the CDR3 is TGTGCCAGCTCACCAGAATCACCGGGACAGCTTTATAGCAATCAGCCCCAGCATTTT.

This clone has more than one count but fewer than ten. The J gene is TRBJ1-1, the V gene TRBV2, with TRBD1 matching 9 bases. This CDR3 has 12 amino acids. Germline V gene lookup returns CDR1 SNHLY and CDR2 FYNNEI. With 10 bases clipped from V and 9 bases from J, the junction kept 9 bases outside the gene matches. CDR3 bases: TGTGCCACCAGGGGGACAGGGTCGAAAGCTTTCTTT. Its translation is CATRGTGSKAFF.

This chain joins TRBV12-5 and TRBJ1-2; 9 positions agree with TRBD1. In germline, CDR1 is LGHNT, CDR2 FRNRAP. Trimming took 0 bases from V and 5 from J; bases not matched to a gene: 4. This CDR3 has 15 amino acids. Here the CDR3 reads CASGLVRDREYGYTF. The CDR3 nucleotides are TGTGCTAGTGGTTTGGTACGGGACAGGGAATATGGCTACACCTTC.

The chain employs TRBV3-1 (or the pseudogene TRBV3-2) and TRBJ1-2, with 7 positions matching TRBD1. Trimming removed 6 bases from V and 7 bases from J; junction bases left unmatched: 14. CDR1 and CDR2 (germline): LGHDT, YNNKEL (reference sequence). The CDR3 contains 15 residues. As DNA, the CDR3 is TGTGCCAGCAGACCAGATTCCGGGACAGAAGTTGGCTACACCTTC. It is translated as CASRPDSGTEVGYTF.

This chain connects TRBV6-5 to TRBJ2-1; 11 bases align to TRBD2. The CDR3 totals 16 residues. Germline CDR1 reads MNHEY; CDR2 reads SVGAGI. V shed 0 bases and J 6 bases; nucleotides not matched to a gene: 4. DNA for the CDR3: TGTGCCAGCAGTTACTCGATTACTAGCGGGGGCAATGAGCAGTTCTTC. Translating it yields CASSYSITSGGNEQFF.

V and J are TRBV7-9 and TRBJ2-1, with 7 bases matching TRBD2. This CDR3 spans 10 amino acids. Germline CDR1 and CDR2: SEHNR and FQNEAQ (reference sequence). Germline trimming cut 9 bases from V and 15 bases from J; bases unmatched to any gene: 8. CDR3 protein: CASPTSPGFF. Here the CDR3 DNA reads TGTGCCAGTCCGACTAGCCCGGGGTTCTTC.

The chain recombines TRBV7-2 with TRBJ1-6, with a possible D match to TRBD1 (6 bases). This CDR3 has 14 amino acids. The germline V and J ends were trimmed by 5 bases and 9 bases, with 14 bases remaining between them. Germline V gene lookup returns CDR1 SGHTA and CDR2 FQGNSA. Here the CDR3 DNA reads TGTGCCAGCAGCATTACAGGGTTAGGTTCACCCCTCCACTTT. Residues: CASSITGLGSPLHF.